The 13 T cell receptor beta chains presented below share a single source sample, sequenced in a study of T cells in Graves' hyperthyroidism and ophthalmopathy (dated 2019 in TCRdb). Receptor amplification or capture employed multiplex PCR. The instrument given in TCRdb is Illumina HiSeq 2000. TCR beta CDR3 regions were amplified from RNA transcripts. For the first round of RT-PCR on the TCR CDR3, the HTBI primer set was used together with the Qiagen OneStep RT-PCR kit. The public sequencing data were trimmed at Q25 with fastp and processed into clonotypes with MiXCR by TCRdb, which kept only in-frame beta chains. Here each entry gathers all rows of one CDR3 protein and keeps the most common genes and DNA. The sample data list over 400,000 distinct CDR3 sequences, and 20% to 25% of these were observed just once. The ten largest clones capture under 55% of the sample. The sequenced material came from blood. Every receptor here comes from a woman in her seventies with Graves' ophthalmopathy.

This clonotype was seen more than once but under ten times. The chain employs TRBV6-1 and TRBJ2-3; TRBD2 aligns across 8 bases. Per the germline V gene, CDR1 is MNHNS and CDR2 is SASEGT. J was trimmed by 4 bases and V by 5 bases; bases with no gene match: 5. The CDR3 is made up of 14 amino acids. The DNA for the CDR3 is TGTGCCAGCAGTTCCGTACTAGCGGCAGATACGCAGTATTTT. Translating gives CASSSVLAADTQYF.

This clonotype came up a few times. V and J are TRBV6-1 and TRBJ2-5; a weak D match, TRBD2 (5 bases). CDR1 and CDR2 from the germline V gene are MNHNS and SASEGT. The V end lost 6 bases, the J end lost 4 bases, and 9 bases lay between the germline ends. The CDR3 runs to 12 residues. CDR3 in DNA: TGTGCCAGCAGGAGGAGCGGAGAGACCCAGTACTTC. It is translated as CASRRSGETQYF.

This clonotype was detected a few times. The chain joins TRBV10-1 to TRBJ2-2; D not resolved. CDR1 is WNHNN, CDR2 SYGVQD, per germline (reference sequence). V lost 2 bases, J lost 4 bases, and 8 bases lay in between. This CDR3 is built from 14 residues. The CDR3 DNA follows: TGCGCCAGCAGTGAGGGACCTACCACCGGGGAGCTGTTTTTT. It encodes CASSEGPTTGELFF.

This clonotype has only a few counts. The chain has TRBV20-1 and TRBJ2-3; 14 bases are shared with TRBD2. The CDR3 totals 17 residues. V dropped 0 bases and J dropped 6; count of bases not matched to a gene: 8. Germline-derived CDR1 and CDR2 are DFQATT and SNEGSKA (reference sequence). The DNA for the CDR3 is TGCAGTGCTAGAGATCCCGGGACTAGCGGGAGTTTGGATACGCAGTATTTT. It is translated as CSARDPGTSGSLDTQYF.

This clonotype was seen many times. The chain recombines TRBV10-2 with TRBJ1-1; 7 nucleotides line up with TRBD1. The CDR3 has 14 residues. Looked up from germline, CDR1 is WSHSY and CDR2 is SAAADI. V dropped 6 bases and J dropped 4; count of bases not matched to a gene: 8. The CDR3 protein is CASRLTGSATEAFF. CDR3 in DNA: TGCGCCAGCAGATTGACAGGGTCGGCCACTGAAGCTTTCTTT.

This clonotype came up a few times. This chain joins TRBV20-1 and TRBJ2-1, with 7 bases fitting TRBD1. Per germline, CDR1 DFQATT and CDR2 SNEGSKA (reference sequence). V lost 3 bases, J lost 7 bases, and 15 bases stayed unmatched. The CDR3 spans 16 residues. The CDR3 region is CSARGRGLNLRNEQFF. The DNA of the CDR3 is TGCAGTGCTAGGGGTAGGGGGCTGAATTTGAGAAATGAGCAGTTCTTC.

This chain connects TRBV30 to TRBJ2-1; TRBD1 matches 7 bases. V gave up 0 bases and J gave up 7 bases; unmatched junction bases: 9. CDR3 length: 15 amino acids. Germline CDR1 and CDR2: GTSNPN and SVGIG (reference sequence). The CDR3 spells CAWSVPTQGVNEQFF. DNA of the CDR3: TGTGCCTGGAGTGTACCCACGCAGGGGGTGAATGAGCAGTTCTTC. Looking up the rest from reference TRBV30 and TRBJ2-1 gives the full variable domain: SQTIHQWPATLVQPVGSPLSLECTVEGTSNPNLYWYRQAAGRGLQLLFYSVGIGQISSEVPQNLSASRPQDRQFILSSKKLLLSDSGFYLCAWSVPTQGVNEQFFGPGTRLTVL.

This clonotype was counted only a few times. The chain employs TRBV29-1 and TRBJ2-7; TRBD1 agrees at 7 bases. Germline V CDR1 and CDR2: SQVTM, ANQGSEA. Trimming at V came to 6 bases and at J to 4 bases, leaving 3 bases not matched to a gene. There are 11 residues in the CDR3. The CDR3 DNA is TGCAGCGTCGTACAGGGGTACGAGCAGTACTTC. Translating gives CSVVQGYEQYF.

This clonotype occurred a few times. V is TRBV30 and J is TRBJ1-1, with D perhaps TRBD1 (5 bases). With 2 bases removed from V and 6 bases from J, the gap between germline ends came to 19 bases. Germline CDR1 reads GTSNPN; CDR2 reads SVGIG (reference sequence). The CDR3 runs to 15 residues. CDR3 in DNA: TGTGCCTGGAGTCGCGACAGTCGCCAAACGGCTGAAGCTTTCTTT. Its translation: CAWSRDSRQTAEAFF. The full variable domain, with the rest looked up from reference TRBV30 and TRBJ1-1, is SQTIHQWPATLVQPVGSPLSLECTVEGTSNPNLYWYRQAAGRGLQLLFYSVGIGQISSEVPQNLSASRPQDRQFILSSKKLLLSDSGFYLCAWSRDSRQTAEAFFGQGTRLTVV.

This clonotype was counted at least ten times. The V and J genes are TRBV4-1 and TRBJ2-3; no reliable D call. Trimming removed 5 bases at V and 4 bases at J, with 7 bases between. The CDR3 runs 12 residues. Per germline, CDR1 MGHRA and CDR2 YSYEKL. This CDR3 reads CASSLPADTQYF. The CDR3 DNA is TGCGCCAGCAGCTTGCCCGCAGATACGCAGTATTTT.

The chain links TRBV9 to TRBJ2-3; tentative D call: TRBD2 (7 bases). CDR1 is SGDLS and CDR2 is YYNGEE in the germline V gene. This CDR3 region has 13 residues. V gave up 0 bases and J gave up 6 bases, with 8 bases separating them. CDR3 protein: CASSVGGGDTQYF. The CDR3 nucleotides are TGTGCCAGCAGCGTAGGCGGGGGCGATACGCAGTATTTT. Full variable domain (rest looked up from reference TRBV9 and TRBJ2-3): DSGVTQTPKHLITATGQRVTLRCSPRSGDLSVYWYQQSLDQGLQFLIQYYNGEERAKGNILERFSAQQFPDLHSELNLSSLELGDSALYFCASSVGGGDTQYFGPGTRLTVL.

This rearrangement joins TRBV30 to TRBJ2-3, with unresolved D. Trimming took off 1 base at V and 0 bases at J, with 8 bases between the two ends. Germline CDR1 is GTSNPN and CDR2 is SVGIG (reference sequence). The CDR3 spans 14 residues. CDR3 DNA: TGTGCCTGGAGTGGAGGTTCCAGCACAGATACGCAGTATTTT. Its translation is CAWSGGSSTDTQYF. The full variable domain, its missing parts supplied by reference TRBV30 and TRBJ2-3, is SQTIHQWPATLVQPVGSPLSLECTVEGTSNPNLYWYRQAAGRGLQLLFYSVGIGQISSEVPQNLSASRPQDRQFILSSKKLLLSDSGFYLCAWSGGSSTDTQYFGPGTRLTVL.

This clonotype was observed a single time. The gene calls are TRBV19 and TRBJ1-5; D is undetermined. V shed 2 bases and J shed 0 bases, with 11 bases lying between them. Germline V lookup: CDR1 LNHDA, CDR2 SQIVND (reference sequence). The CDR3 has 16 residues. The CDR3 is CASSIRWRASNQPQHF. The CDR3 nucleotides are TGTGCCAGTAGTATAAGGTGGAGGGCTAGCAATCAGCCCCAGCATTTT.